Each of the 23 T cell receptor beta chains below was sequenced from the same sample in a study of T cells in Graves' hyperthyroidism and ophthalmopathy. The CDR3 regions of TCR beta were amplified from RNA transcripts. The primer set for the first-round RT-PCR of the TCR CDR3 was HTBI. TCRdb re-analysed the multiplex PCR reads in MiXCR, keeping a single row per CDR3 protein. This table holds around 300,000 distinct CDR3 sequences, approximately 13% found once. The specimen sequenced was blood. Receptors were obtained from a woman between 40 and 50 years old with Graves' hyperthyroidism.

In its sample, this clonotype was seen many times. The CDR3 sequence is CASSEGAGNEQFF. The CDR3 bases are TGTGCCAGCAGTGAAGGGGCAGGGAATGAGCAGTTCTTC. The V and J genes are TRBV2 and TRBJ2-1; D is perhaps TRBD1 (5 bases). V was cut by 1 base and J by 7 bases, with 8 bases left in between. Germline V gene data show CDR1 as SNHLY and CDR2 as FYNNEI. This CDR3 is built from 13 residues.

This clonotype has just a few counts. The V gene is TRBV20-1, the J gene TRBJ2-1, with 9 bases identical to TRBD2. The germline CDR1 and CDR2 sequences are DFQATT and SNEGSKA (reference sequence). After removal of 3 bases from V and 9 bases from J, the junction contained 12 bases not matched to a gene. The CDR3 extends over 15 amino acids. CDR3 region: CSASGIAGEPPEQFF. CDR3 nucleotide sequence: TGCAGTGCTAGCGGAATAGCGGGAGAGCCCCCTGAGCAGTTCTTC.

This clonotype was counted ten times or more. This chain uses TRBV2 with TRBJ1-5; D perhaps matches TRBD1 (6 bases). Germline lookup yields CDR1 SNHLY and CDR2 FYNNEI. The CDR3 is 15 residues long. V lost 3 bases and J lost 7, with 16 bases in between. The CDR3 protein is CASSDTWGAGQPQHF. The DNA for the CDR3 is TGTGCCAGCAGTGATACTTGGGGGGCAGGACAGCCCCAGCATTTT.

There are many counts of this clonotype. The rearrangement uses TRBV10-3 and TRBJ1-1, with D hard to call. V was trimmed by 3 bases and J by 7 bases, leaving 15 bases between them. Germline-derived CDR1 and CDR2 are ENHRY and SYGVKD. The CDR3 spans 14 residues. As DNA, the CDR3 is TGTGCCATCAGTGACCCCCGGAGTAGTAATGAAGCTTTCTTT. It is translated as CAISDPRSSNEAFF.

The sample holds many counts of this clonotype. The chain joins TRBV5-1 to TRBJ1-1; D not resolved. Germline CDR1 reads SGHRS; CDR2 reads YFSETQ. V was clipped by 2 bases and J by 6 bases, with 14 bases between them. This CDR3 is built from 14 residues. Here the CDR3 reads CASSFGPGNPEAFF. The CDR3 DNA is TGCGCCAGCAGCTTTGGACCCGGGAATCCTGAAGCTTTCTTT.

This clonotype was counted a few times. The CDR3 coding sequence is TGTGCCAGTAGTATTGATCCTTGGGGGAACTACGAGCAGTACTTC. Translated, it gives CASSIDPWGNYEQYF. The chain links TRBV19 to TRBJ2-7; D assignment may be TRBD1 or TRBD2 (5 bases each). Germline CDR1 is LNHDA and CDR2 is SQIVND (reference sequence). The CDR3 runs 15 residues. V was cut by 3 bases and J by 3 bases, with 15 bases left in between.

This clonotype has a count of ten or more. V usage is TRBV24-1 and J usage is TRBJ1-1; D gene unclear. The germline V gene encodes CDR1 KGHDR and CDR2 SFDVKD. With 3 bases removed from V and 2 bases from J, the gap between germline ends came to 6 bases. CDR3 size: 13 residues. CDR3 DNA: TGTGCCACCAGTGATGCTACTAACACTGAAGCTTTCTTT. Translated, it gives CATSDATNTEAFF.

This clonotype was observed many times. The CDR3 DNA follows: TGTGCCAGCAAACTGTTAGGACTAGCGGCTGAGGAGACCCAGTACTTC. This codes for CASKLLGLAAEETQYF. The J gene is TRBJ2-5, the V gene TRBV27; 10 bases agree with TRBD2. Germline V lookup: CDR1 MNHEY, CDR2 SMNVEV (reference sequence). CDR3 length equals 16 residues. Trimming removed 7 bases from V and 5 bases from J; junction bases left unmatched: 13.

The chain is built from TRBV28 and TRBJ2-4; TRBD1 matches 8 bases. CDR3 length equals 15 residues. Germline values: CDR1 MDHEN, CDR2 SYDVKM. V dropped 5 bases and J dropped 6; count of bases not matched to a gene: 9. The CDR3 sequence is CASSLFQGALNIQYF. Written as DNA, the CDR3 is TGTGCCAGCAGTCTCTTCCAGGGGGCGTTAAACATTCAGTACTTC. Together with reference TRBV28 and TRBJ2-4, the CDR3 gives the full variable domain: DVKVTQSSRYLVKRTGEKVFLECVQDMDHENMFWYRQDPGLGLRLIYFSYDVKMKEKGDIPEGYSVSREKKERFSLILESASTNQTSMYLCASSLFQGALNIQYFGAGTRLSVL.

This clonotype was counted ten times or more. The CDR3 is CASSQGLRVIHEQFF. Written as DNA, the CDR3 is TGTGCCAGCAGCCAGGGGCTTAGGGTTATCCATGAGCAGTTCTTC. This sequence joins TRBV3-1 and TRBJ2-1, with a tentative D call TRBD1 (5 bases). Germline CDR1 reads LGHDT; CDR2 reads YNNKEL (reference sequence). The CDR3 sequence is 15 residues long. Trimming took off 3 bases at V and 8 bases at J, with 17 bases between the two ends.

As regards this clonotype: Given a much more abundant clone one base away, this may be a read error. The CDR3 spells CASRRTWTFTEAFF. In nucleotides, the CDR3 is TGCGCCAGCAGGCGGACTTGGACTTTCACTGAAGCTTTCTTT. This sequence joins TRBV5-1 and TRBJ1-1, with D unresolved. This CDR3 comprises 14 residues. Germline V gene sequence: CDR1 SGHRS, CDR2 YFSETQ. V was trimmed by 5 bases and J by 4 bases, leaving 15 bases between them.

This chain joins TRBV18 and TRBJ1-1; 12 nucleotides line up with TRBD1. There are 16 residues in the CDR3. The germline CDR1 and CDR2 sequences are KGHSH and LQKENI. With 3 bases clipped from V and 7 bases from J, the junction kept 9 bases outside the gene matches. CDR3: CASSPMGGQGADEAFF. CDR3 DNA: TGTGCCAGCTCACCTATGGGGGGACAGGGGGCCGATGAAGCTTTCTTT.

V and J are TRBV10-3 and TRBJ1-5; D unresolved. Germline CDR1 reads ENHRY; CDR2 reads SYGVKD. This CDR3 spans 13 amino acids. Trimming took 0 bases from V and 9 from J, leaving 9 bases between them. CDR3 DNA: TGTGCCATCAGTGAGTCGAACCTGGCGCCCCAGCATTTT. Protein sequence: CAISESNLAPQHF.

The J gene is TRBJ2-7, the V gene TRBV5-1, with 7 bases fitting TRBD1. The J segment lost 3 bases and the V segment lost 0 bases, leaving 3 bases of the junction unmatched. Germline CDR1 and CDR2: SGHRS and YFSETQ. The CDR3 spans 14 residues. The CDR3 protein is CASSLDAGGYEQYF. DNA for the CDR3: TGCGCCAGCAGCTTGGACGCAGGGGGCTACGAGCAGTACTTC.

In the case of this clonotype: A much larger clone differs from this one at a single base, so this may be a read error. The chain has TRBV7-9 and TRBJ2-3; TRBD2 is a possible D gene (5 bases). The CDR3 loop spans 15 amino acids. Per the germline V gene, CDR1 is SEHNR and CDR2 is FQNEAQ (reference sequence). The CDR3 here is CASSFTSGGGDTQYF. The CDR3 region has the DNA TGCGCCAGCAGCTTTACCAGCGGAGGAGGAGATACGCAGTATTTT.

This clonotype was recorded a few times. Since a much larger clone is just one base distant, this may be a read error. CDR3 protein: CASSDSDSYEQYF. DNA of the CDR3: TGTGCCAGCAGTGACTCGGACAGCTACGAGCAGTACTTC. The chain joins TRBV27 to TRBJ2-7, with D maybe TRBD1 (6 bases). The V gene's germline CDR1 is MNHEY and CDR2 SMNVEV (reference sequence). This CDR3 contains 13 residues. Trimming took 5 bases from V and 3 from J, leaving 11 bases between them.

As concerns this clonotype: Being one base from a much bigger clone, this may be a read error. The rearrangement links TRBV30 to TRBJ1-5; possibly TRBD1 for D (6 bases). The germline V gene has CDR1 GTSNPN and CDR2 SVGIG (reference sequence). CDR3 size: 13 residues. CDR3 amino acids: CAWSGGGNQPQDF. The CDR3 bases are TGTGCCTGGAGTGGGGGGGGCAATCAGCCCCAGGATTTT.

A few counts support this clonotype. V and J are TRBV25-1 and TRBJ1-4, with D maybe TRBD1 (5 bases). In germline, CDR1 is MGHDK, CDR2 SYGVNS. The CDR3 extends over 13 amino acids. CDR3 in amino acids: CAAGGRSGEKLFF. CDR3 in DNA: TGTGCAGCGGGGGGTCGGTCGGGGGAAAAACTGTTTTTT.

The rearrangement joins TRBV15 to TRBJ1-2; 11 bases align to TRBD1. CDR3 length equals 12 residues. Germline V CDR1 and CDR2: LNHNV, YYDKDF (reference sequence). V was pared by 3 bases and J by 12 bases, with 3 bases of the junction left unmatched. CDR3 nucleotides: TGTGCCACCAGCAGGGACAGGGGGCAGCACACCTTC. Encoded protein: CATSRDRGQHTF. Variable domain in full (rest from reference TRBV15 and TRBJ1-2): DAMVIQNPRYQVTQFGKPVTLSCSQTLNHNVMYWYQQKSSQAPKLLFHYYDKDFNNEADTPDNFQSRRPNTSFCFLDIRSPGLGDTAMYLCATSRDRGQHTFGSGTRLTVV.

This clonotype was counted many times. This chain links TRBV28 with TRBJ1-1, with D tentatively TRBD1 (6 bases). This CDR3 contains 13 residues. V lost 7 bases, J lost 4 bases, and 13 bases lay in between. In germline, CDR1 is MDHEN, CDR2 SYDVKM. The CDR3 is CASIRGRGTEAFF. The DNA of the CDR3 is TGTGCCAGCATCAGGGGTCGGGGCACTGAAGCTTTCTTT.

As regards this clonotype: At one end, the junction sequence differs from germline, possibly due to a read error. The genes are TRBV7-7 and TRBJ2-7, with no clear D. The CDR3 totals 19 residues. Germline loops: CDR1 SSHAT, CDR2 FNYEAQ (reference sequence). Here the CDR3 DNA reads TGTGCTAGCAGCTCCGCGCGGCGTATTCGGAACCCTGGGTCCTACGAGCAGTACTTC. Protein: CASSSARRIRNPGSYEQYF.

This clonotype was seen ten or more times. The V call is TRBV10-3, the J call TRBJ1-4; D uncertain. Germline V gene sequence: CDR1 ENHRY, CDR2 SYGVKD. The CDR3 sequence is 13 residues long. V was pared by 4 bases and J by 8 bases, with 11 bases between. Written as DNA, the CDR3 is TGTGCCATCAGTGTTGAGTTGGGGGAAAAACTGTTTTTT. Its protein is CAISVELGEKLFF.

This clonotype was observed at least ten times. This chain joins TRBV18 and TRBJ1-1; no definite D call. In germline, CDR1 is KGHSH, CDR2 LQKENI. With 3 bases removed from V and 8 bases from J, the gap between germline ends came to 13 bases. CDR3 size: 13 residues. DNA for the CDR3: TGTGCCAGCTCACCGTCTTATTATAACGAAGCTTTCTTT. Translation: CASSPSYYNEAFF.